Sequencing of this T cell receptor beta chain was carried out in a study of cytomegalovirus exposure and HLA in healthy donors (dated by TCRdb to 2016 to 2017). Background for the entire study: An earlier analysis of approximately 640 of the donors reported more than 250 Gb of sequence data and about 100 million unique TCR beta sequences from some 180 million T cells. Among roughly 400 genotyped donors of the cohort, an average of roughly 230,000 unique TCR beta nucleotide sequences was sequenced per donor, of which roughly 18% were non-productive. HLA typing covered class I and class II loci at four-digit resolution. The study profiled the T cell repertoires of hundreds of subjects by immunosequencing and related them to cytomegalovirus serostatus. The later analysis used no new phenotypic data to find candidate immune exposures, relying instead on TCR beta sequences and their occurrence across donors. A handful of DR-DQ haplotypes were handled as single units for association and clustering because linkage in the cohort was strong. Typing coverage varied by locus: roughly 620-640 donors for A, B, C, DRB1 and DQB1; approximately 500 for DQA1; about 600 for DPA1; approximately 450 for DPB1. An earlier analysis of 450 to 750 of the donors used high-throughput TCR beta sequencing to judge whether each TCR beta V gene segment behaved as functional or pseudogenic. To predict cytomegalovirus infection status, the study brought together high-throughput TCR immunosequencing, statistical association of individual TCRs with disease status, and machine learning. An early release that covered roughly 600 HLA-typed donors contained about 300 gigabases of sequencing data and tens of millions of unique TCR sequences. Donor age, sex, ethnicity and CMV serostatus were collected together with the repertoire data. Every repertoire in the discovery cohort had been generated on one and the same sequencing platform. Genome-wide SNP genotypes for about 65% of the roughly 670 donors were used in a later genetic analysis, which treated that subset as a discovery cohort. Besides the first cohort of around 700 subjects, a separate validation cohort made up of over a hundred different subjects was used. To study patterns of TCR occurrence, a later analysis re-analyzed previously published TCR beta repertoires from 500 to 850 donors and added high-resolution HLA genotyping. The study aimed to test whether signatures of past pathogen exposure could be identified by cataloging public T cell receptors. Among the 398 genotyped donors, more than 70% belonged to the genetic ancestry cluster associated with self-reported Caucasian donors. On the study overall, not on this receptor specifically: Only TCR beta chains were sequenced in this cohort, and the absence of alpha or paired-chain data limited detectable features. A cluster of highly shared sequence variants was judged likely to be a technical artifact of the sequencing pipeline. HLA typing was unavailable for some donors at each locus, so association tests used only the typed subset. In a later analysis, HLA-associated TCR beta chains showed more clonal expansion and lower generation probabilities than non-associated chains that were equally common. Because counts were too low, about 18 rarely observed V segments, including chromosome 9 orphons, were excluded from the earlier analysis of 587 of the donors. In a later analysis, TCR association rates were found to vary across HLA loci, with the most associated TCRs seen for DRB1 alleles and the fewest for HLA-C alleles. Several of the top co-occurrence clusters appeared to be linked to parvovirus B19, influenza, CMV and Epstein-Barr virus, according to a later analysis. For the cohort, immune exposure information was limited to CMV serostatus. V-gene and J-gene trimming of TCR beta chains was associated with a missense DCLRE1C variant in a later genetic analysis, and the association was replicated in an independent cohort. According to the authors, the approach could potentially be generalized to other disease states and immunological phenotypes. Across donors, most TCR sequences were observed very rarely, whereas some public TCRs were present in many individuals. In an earlier analysis of about 600 of the donors, most TCR beta V segments appeared in productive rearrangements about 87% or about 30% of the time, broadly matching IMGT annotations. Sequencing depth was assumed to be roughly uniform across donors in the presence/absence analyses, though that assumption may not hold. The classifier was reported to diagnose cytomegalovirus status with high specificity and sensitivity in both the original and validation cohorts. Some IMGT-functional V segments, including TRBV6-2 and TRBV6-3, could not be distinguished by the 87-base-pair reads and were therefore excluded. Most CMV-associated TCR beta chains appeared to be HLA-restricted in a later analysis, and the HLA associations seemed to be driven largely by CMV exposure. Correlated functional status among segregating V segments might reflect linkage disequilibrium, but an unknown experimental factor could not be ruled out. At a false discovery rate of 0.05, a later analysis linked 16,951 TCR beta sequences to specific HLA alleles. Strong co-occurrence of HLA alleles, especially DR and DQ, made assigning TCR associations to individual alleles difficult. Compared with the roughly 720-donor mean, donors in an Asian-associated ancestry cluster had fewer N-insertions in productive TCRs, according to a later genetic analysis. The study gave a list of 150 to 200 TCR beta chains associated with cytomegalovirus. A further reported finding was that TCR beta sequences accurately predicted the HLA-A and HLA-B alleles for most subjects in the first cohort. A few of the identified cytomegalovirus-associated TCR beta chains were confirmed in vitro to be specific for cytomegalovirus antigens.

On this clone: What this receptor recognizes is not known. No base quality information exists; no much larger clone differs at one position.

Library preparation employed the immunoSEQ multiplex PCR assay. A mixture of 60 forward primers for TCR Vbeta segments and 13 reverse primers for TCR Jbeta segments was used in the multiplex PCR. The CDR3 region of rearranged TCR beta genes was amplified from genomic DNA by a multiplex PCR assay. The amplified TCR beta libraries were sequenced on the Illumina HiSeq System as 87-base-pair reads. The study's own analysis went as follows. In a later analysis, some 80 million unique TCR beta chains were counted across the 500 to 850 repertoires, and roughly 11 million of these chains were shared by at least two donors. Raw reads were error-corrected and collapsed into unique sequences with a nearest-neighbor algorithm that merged closely related sequences to remove PCR and sequencing errors. Alignment of CDR3 sequences to IMGT reference sequences was used to assign V, D and J gene segments. Each retained sequence needed at least a six-nucleotide match to both a V gene segment and a J gene segment. A rearrangement was called productive if the CDR3 had no stop codons and remained in frame with V and J, and every other rearrangement was called non-productive. CDR3 was defined according to IMGT convention as the region running from the second conserved V-encoded cysteine to the conserved J-encoded phenylalanine. In an earlier analysis of more than 550 of the donors, sequences lacking an unambiguous match to a single V gene segment were excluded. In an earlier analysis of approximately 590 of the donors, V segments were called functional above 56.7% productive rearrangements and were called segregating when the between-donor standard deviation exceeded 5%. A statistical classification framework was developed to diagnose cytomegalovirus status using the catalog of TCR beta chain sequences. V and J gene assignment, in a later analysis, came from comparing TCR nucleotide sequences with IMGT/GENE-DB human TR gene sequences. In a later analysis, CDR3 sequences and most-parsimonious VDJ recombination scenarios were assigned using the TCRdist pipeline. A later analysis defined each TCR beta chain by its CDR3 amino acid sequence plus V-gene family, and excluded reads lacking a unique V-gene family. A later analysis removed 500 to 650 highly shared, low-generation-probability nucleotide sequences to deal with suspected cross-contamination and a sequencing artifact. In a later analysis, a clonal expansion index was calculated for each public chain from normalized within-repertoire ranks of inferred template counts. Generation probabilities in a later analysis came from a VDJ recombination model fitted to out-of-frame rearrangements, and those results were checked against IGoR. A later analysis scored TCR-TCR, TCR-HLA and TCR-CMV co-occurrence with hypergeometric tests, applying a repertoire-size bias correction to TCR pairs. False discovery rates were estimated in a later analysis by permuting HLA or CMV assignments 20 times. In a later analysis, co-occurring TCRs were grouped using DBSCAN, with TCRdist sequence similarity added in when clustering inside HLA-allele-positive subsets. Repertoires with fewer than 30,000 or more than 120,000 public chains, plus five repertoires with anomalous nucleotide sharing, were excluded from co-occurrence clustering. TCRdb mirrors the immuneACCESS table, restricted to in-frame sequences. Some clones are absent from its copies; in checked studies, under half trace to an unresolved V gene, and the reason for the others is unknown. V and J calls and clone size come straight from that table; D and trimming were deduced from the DNA. This sample comprises fewer than 150,000 clones, over 75% of them detected only once. The top ten hold roughly 1.2% of the sample.

In total, 600 or so healthy bone marrow donors made up the cohort. At the time of sampling, all cohort members were nominally healthy, though unrecorded immune exposures were likely present. The donor was CMV seronegative and was included in the group of over 300 seronegative cohort members. Every donor gave a peripheral blood sample, and the peripheral blood mononuclear cells from that sample were used for TCR beta sequencing. The Qiagen DNeasy Blood Extraction Kit was used to extract genomic DNA from the blood cell samples. Relative to germline, V is 5 bases shorter and J is 1 base shorter, with 6 bases between their ends. The CDR3, from cysteine to phenylalanine, totals 13 residues. Only the CDR3 DNA is retained, 39 bases long and in frame from the first base. As encoded in the germline V gene (reference sequence), CDR1 is LNHDA while CDR2 is SQIVND.

The chain employs TRBV19 and TRBJ1-5, with the D gene too uncertain to name. The sample taken for sequencing was PBMCs. The TCR was taken from a female donor in good health and CMV-seronegative. CDR3 reads: CASSEWSNQPQHF. The nucleotide sequence reads TGTGCCAGTAGTGAGTGGAGCAATCAGCCCCAGCATTTT.